This TCR beta chain emerged from a study of radiotherapy plus CTLA-4 blockade in lung cancer. Study at large: Of the patients, about 19% showed objective responses and more than 30% attained disease control. Study-wide results and limits: Strongest reported response predictors: early blood clone changes and post-radiation interferon-beta. Tumor-origin TCR clones grew in blood after radiotherapy plus ipilimumab.

Germline CDR1 is SGHTA and CDR2 is FQGNSA. The CDR3 has 14 amino acids. J lost 6 bases, V lost 6 bases, and 7 bases had no gene match. Comments on this clone: What it binds is unknown.

Method: immunoSEQ multiplex PCR; TCRdb's copy keeps in-frame clones and lacks some. The sample yields about 45,000 clones, roughly 60% seen once. This chain links TRBV7-2 with TRBJ2-2, with 7 positions matching TRBD2. The input for sequencing was peripheral blood, taken from a patient treated with radiotherapy plus ipilimumab. The clonotype originates from a human donor with non-small cell lung cancer who had a partial response to radiotherapy plus ipilimumab. CDR3 sequence (DNA): TGTGCCAGCAGTCGAGGGAGGGAGTCCGGGGAGCTGTTTTTT. This encodes CASSRGRESGELFF. The variable domain in full, completed from reference TRBV7-2 and TRBJ2-2, reads GAGVSQSPSNKVTEKGKDVELRCDPISGHTALYWYRQSLGQGLEFLIYFQGNSAPDKSGLPSDRFSAERTGGSVSTLTIQRTQQEDSAVYLCASSRGRESGELFFGEGSRLTVL.